This TCR beta chain appears in the sequencing data of a study of cytomegalovirus exposure and HLA in healthy donors. Of note for this clone: The antigen is undetermined.

Study-level findings and limits: The study found most TCR sequences rare, yet found some public TCRs in many donors. The study labeled more than 150 TCR beta chains cytomegalovirus-associated. HLA alleles were associated with 15,000 to 20,000 TCR beta sequences in a later analysis at 0.05 false discovery rate.

It was with 60 Vbeta and 13 Jbeta primers that the PCR ran. TCRdb keeps only in-frame clones here, not all; method: immunoSEQ multiplex PCR. The sample has 90,000 to 120,000 clones; approximately 74% are singletons. The V gene's germline CDR1 is SGHRS and CDR2 YFSETQ. The CDR3 is 16 residues long. The V end lost 2 bases, the J end lost 1 base, and 10 bases lay between the germline ends. J is TRBJ1-6 and V is TRBV5-1, with D maybe TRBD1 (5 bases). The source material was PBMCs. The receptor's source is a woman aged 40 to 50 in good health and CMV-seropositive. The DNA for the CDR3 is TGCGCCAGCAGCTTTGGGGACTCTTCCTATAATTCACCCCTCCACTTT. Its protein is CASSFGDSSYNSPLHF.